This T cell receptor beta chain was identified during a study of shared clonotypes between healthy human individuals. Germline values: CDR1 MDHEN, CDR2 SYDVKM. V lost 3 bases to trimming and J lost 5 bases, with 15 bases between them. This CDR3 spans 15 amino acids. Assay used: immunoSEQ multiplex PCR; TCRdb lists only in-frame clones, some missing. The profile covers around 610,000 clones, with approximately 96% appearing a single time and roughly 0.12% taken by the ten largest. Naive CD8 isolation took CD45RO-negative cells positively selected for CCR7 and excluded terminally differentiated effector memory CD45RA+ cells. The donors, healthy adults who were HIV-negative, had experienced no recent acute infections or vaccinations.

The chain links TRBV28 to TRBJ2-3; D is ambiguous. The clonotype was recovered from a woman aged 25 to 45 in good health. Specimen: naive CD8+ T cells sorted from blood. Written as DNA, the CDR3 is TGTGCCAGCAGTTTGCGTCTTGGGAACGGAGATACGCAGTATTTT. It is translated as CASSLRLGNGDTQYF. Supplemented by reference TRBV28 and TRBJ2-3, the full variable domain reads DVKVTQSSRYLVKRTGEKVFLECVQDMDHENMFWYRQDPGLGLRLIYFSYDVKMKEKGDIPEGYSVSREKKERFSLILESASTNQTSMYLCASSLRLGNGDTQYFGPGTRLTVL.